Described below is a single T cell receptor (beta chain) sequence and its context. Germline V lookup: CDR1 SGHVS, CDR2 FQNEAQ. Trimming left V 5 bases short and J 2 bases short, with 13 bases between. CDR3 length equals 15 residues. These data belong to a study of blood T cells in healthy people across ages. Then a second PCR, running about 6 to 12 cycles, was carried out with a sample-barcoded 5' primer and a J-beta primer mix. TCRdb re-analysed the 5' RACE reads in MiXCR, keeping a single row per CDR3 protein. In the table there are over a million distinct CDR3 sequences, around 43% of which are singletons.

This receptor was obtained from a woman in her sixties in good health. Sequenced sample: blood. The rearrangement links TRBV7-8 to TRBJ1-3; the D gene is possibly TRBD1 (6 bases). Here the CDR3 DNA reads TGTGCCAGCAGCCCCCGGACAGAAACTGGAAACACCATATATTTT. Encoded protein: CASSPRTETGNTIYF.